This T cell receptor (beta chain) emerged from a study of beta chain features in type 1 diabetes. Study-level results: Shortening that was moderate but significant affected the TCRB CDR3s of Type 1 diabetes patients in all four CD4+ subsets.

Reverse transcription of all isolated RNA meant that expressed TCRB transcripts were sequenced. Assay: immunoSEQ multiplex PCR; the TCRdb copy retains only in-frame clones and omits some. The table has 150,000 to 200,000 clones, roughly 7.1% seen once. This clone was seen a handful of times. Antigen specificity is unknown. Losses at the gene ends were 5 bases for V and 9 bases for J; bases not matched to a gene: 7. The CDR3 is 13 amino acids. The germline V gene has CDR1 SGHTA and CDR2 FQGNSA. This TCR was sampled from a woman in her thirties or forties with type 1 diabetes. The chain is built from TRBV7-2 and TRBJ2-1; TRBD2 agrees at 7 bases. Sample: central memory CD4+ T cells from blood. CDR3 amino acids: CASSPGLVGEQFF. The CDR3 coding sequence is TGTGCCAGCAGCCCTGGACTAGTAGGTGAGCAGTTCTTC.